This entry describes one T cell receptor (beta chain). The repertoire was sequenced with immunoSEQ multiplex PCR; TCRdb's copy has only in-frame clones and lacks some. The sample lists about 100,000 clones, 80% to 95% occurring once. In germline, CDR1 is GTSNPN, CDR2 SVGIG (reference sequence). V lost 5 bases and J lost 8, with 15 bases in between. There are 12 residues in the CDR3. This record comes from a study of T cell changes during pregnancy in multiple sclerosis. The TCR originated in a female donor with multiple sclerosis, enrolled in a pregnancy study. V gene TRBV30 combines with J gene TRBJ1-1; maybe TRBD1 (6 bases). The specimen comprised peripheral blood, sampled after pregnancy. CDR3 in amino acids: CAWLQGPLEAFF. CDR3 coding DNA: TGTGCCTGGCTGCAGGGGCCGCTGGAAGCTTTCTTT.